This passage covers 6 T cell receptor beta chains from one sample sequenced in a study of cytomegalovirus exposure and HLA in healthy donors. Amplification used 60 Vbeta primers and 13 Jbeta primers. Assay: immunoSEQ multiplex PCR; the TCRdb copy retains only in-frame clones and omits some. The data show 150,000 to 200,000 clones, 80% seen once. The sequencing sample was made of PBMCs. The receptors were sampled from a boy between 10 and 17 years old in good health and CMV-seronegative.

The rearrangement uses TRBV4-1 and TRBJ2-2; 11 nucleotides align to TRBD2. The CDR3 sequence is 18 residues long. Unmatched junction bases numbered 11, after V lost 4 bases and J lost 4 bases. Germline CDR1 and CDR2: MGHRA and YSYEKL. CDR3 coding DNA: TGCGCCAGCAGCCGGCGCACTAGCGGGAGTGGGAGCACCGGGGAGCTGTTTTTT. Translating gives CASSRRTSGSGSTGELFF.

The chain is built from TRBV7-9 and TRBJ1-1; D is uncertain. Germline V gene lookup returns CDR1 SEHNR and CDR2 FQNEAQ (reference sequence). The CDR3 length is 16 residues. Trimming pared 1 base from V and 1 base from J, leaving 13 bases between. The CDR3 loop is CASSLVLWQKNTEAFF. The CDR3 DNA is TGTGCCAGCAGCTTAGTCTTGTGGCAGAAGAACACTGAAGCTTTCTTT.

This sequence joins TRBV4-2 and TRBJ2-7; D remains unclear. V was trimmed by 0 bases and J by 0 bases, leaving 15 bases between them. This CDR3 has 17 residues. Germline lookup yields CDR1 LGHNA and CDR2 YNFKEQ. This CDR3 is CASSQEASTVRSYEQYF. Written as DNA, the CDR3 is TGTGCCAGCAGCCAAGAGGCAAGTACCGTTCGCTCCTACGAGCAGTACTTC.

As to this clone: Additional DNA sequences in this sample encode the identical CDR3. The chain is built from TRBV11-2 and TRBJ2-3; a possible D gene is TRBD2 (6 bases). CDR3 length: 12 residues. Trimming took off 5 bases at V and 5 bases at J, with 8 bases between the two ends. Germline V lookup: CDR1 SGHAT, CDR2 FQNNGV. As DNA, the CDR3 is TGTGCCAGCAGCCTGGGGGGAGATACGCAGTATTTT. Its protein is CASSLGGDTQYF.

This clone showed up just a few times. V is TRBV11-3 and J is TRBJ1-1; a weak D match, TRBD1 (5 bases). Germline CDR1 and CDR2: SGHNT and YENEEA. Trimming cost V 0 bases and J 2 bases, with 16 bases left between them. The CDR3 has 17 residues. The CDR3 protein is CASSLERGRISNTEAFF. In nucleotides, the CDR3 is TGTGCCAGCAGCTTAGAGCGGGGACGGATCTCAAACACTGAAGCTTTCTTT.

This chain joins TRBV6-4 and TRBJ1-6; no firm D call. Trimming removed 2 bases at V and 7 bases at J, with 12 bases between. The germline V gene encodes CDR1 MRHNA and CDR2 SNTAGT. This CDR3 spans 15 amino acids. This CDR3 reads CASSDKAGGNSPLHF. In DNA, the CDR3 is TGTGCCAGCAGTGACAAGGCGGGTGGGAATTCACCCCTCCACTTT.